The source of this TCR beta chain is a study of T cells expressing NK-cell markers. The wider study: Sorted CD3+CD56+NKG2C+, CD3+CD56+NKG2C- and CD3+CD56-NKG2C+ T cells supplied TCR beta repertoires.

No DNA is given; TCRdb re-called the 5' RACE reads and lists each CDR3 protein once. This sample's clone table lists 550,000 or so distinct CDR3 sequences. CDR3 length equals 15 residues. Germline assignment: CDR1 SEHNR and CDR2 FQNEAQ (reference sequence). The sample taken for sequencing was blood T cells: a sorted CD56 or NKG2C T cell subset, CD4+ or CD8+ T cells, or bulk PBMC T cells (not recorded which). The clonotype originates from a man between 18 and 29 years old in good health. The V and J genes are TRBV7-9 and TRBJ1-1; TCRdb reports TRBD1, a call that lacks DNA to check it against. The CDR3 region is CASSLRDRGNTEAFF.